This paragraph covers one TCR beta chain sequence. Its target is unknown. This sample is drawn from a study of cytomegalovirus exposure and HLA in healthy donors. Across the study: Previous work identified 95 million to 120 million unique TCR beta sequences from about 179 million T cells.

Study conclusions and caveats: Immune exposure was documented only through CMV serostatus. As confirmed in vitro, a few CMV-associated chains were specific for CMV antigens. A later analysis found TCR association rates differed by HLA locus, highest for DRB1 and lowest for HLA-C.

Germline values: CDR1 SGHAT, CDR2 FQNNGV. Between the trimmed V and J ends, which lost 3 bases and 4 bases, there was a span of 7 bases. The CDR3 covers 12 residues. The study ran its PCR with 60 Vbeta and 13 Jbeta primers. TCRdb's table, derived via immunoSEQ multiplex PCR, lists solely in-frame clones and lacks some. The sample has 200,000 or so clones; 75% to 85% are singletons. This TCR derives from a male donor in good health and CMV-seropositive. This chain connects TRBV11-2 to TRBJ2-7; weak D call: TRBD1 (6 bases). Sequencing was carried out using PBMCs. The CDR3 DNA follows: TGTGCCAGCAGCTTTACAGGGTACGAGCAGTACTTC. This gives the protein CASSFTGYEQYF.